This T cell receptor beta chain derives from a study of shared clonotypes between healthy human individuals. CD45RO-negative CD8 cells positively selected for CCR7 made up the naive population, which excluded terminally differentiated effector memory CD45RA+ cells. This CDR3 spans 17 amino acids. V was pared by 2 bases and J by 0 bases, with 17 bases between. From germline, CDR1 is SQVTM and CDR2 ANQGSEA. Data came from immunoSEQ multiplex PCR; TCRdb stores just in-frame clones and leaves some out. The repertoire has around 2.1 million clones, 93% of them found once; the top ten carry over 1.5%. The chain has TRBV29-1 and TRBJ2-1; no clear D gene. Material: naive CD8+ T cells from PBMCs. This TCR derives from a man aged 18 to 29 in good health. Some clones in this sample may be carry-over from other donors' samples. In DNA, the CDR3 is TGCAGCGTTGAATCTTACGCTACCTGGAGCTCCTACAATGAGCAGTTCTTC. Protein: CSVESYATWSSYNEQFF.